The present T cell receptor (beta chain) was sequenced within a study of shared clonotypes between healthy human individuals (dated by TCRdb to 2019 to 2021). Concerning the study at large: Three men and two women, aged 18 to 49 years, made up the cohort. For each donor, CD4 naive and CD4 memory were each given three plates, CD8 naive was given two plates, and CD8 memory was given one plate. The study deeply sequenced blood TCR repertoires of five healthy adults to estimate repertoire size and the extent of clonotype sharing between individuals. Libraries were prepared and TCR repertoires were sequenced by different laboratories using diverse techniques, in order to increase sequencing depth and limit assay-specific biases. Leukapheresis yielded between about 0.9 and 9 billion PBMCs per donor. Results and caveats for the whole study, not just this receptor: Estimated clonotype richness was generally larger for naive than for memory subsets. Sharing across several donors was observed for around 5% of naive CD4, over 3% of naive CD8, 2% to 2.5% of memory CD4, and over 0.3% of memory CD8 clonotypes. The small number of donors limited the genetic and exposure-history diversity represented. Rarefaction of sorted-subset datasets indicated incomplete sequencing despite the large sequencing depth. Sampling was restricted to blood, and TCR repertoires in tissues likely differ from the TCR repertoires found in blood. Compared with non-shared clonotypes, clonotypes shared by all four sorted-subset donors had higher generation probabilities. Based on pairwise subsampling, the degree of clonotype sharing among donors was expected to be affected by sequencing depth.

TCR CDR3 regions were amplified from genomic DNA by multiplex PCR using the deep immunoSEQ assay. Genomic DNA extracted from each cell subset was distributed evenly over all wells of several immunoSEQ 96-well plates, and each plate served as one replicate. For sorted subsets, around 200 ng genomic DNA, equal to some 30,000 T cell genomes, was loaded into each replicate PCR. Purified libraries were quantified with a Qubit 3.0 fluorometer, sized on a Bioanalyzer 2100, and re-quantified with the KAPA Library Quantification kit. Every immunoSEQ 96-well plate was sequenced on a dedicated single-read 150-cycle Illumina NextSeq 550 flow cell. The original methods were these. Because the immunoSEQ output included only junctional sequences and no quality scores, the filtering could not be the same as the filtering used for full-length reads. Sequences were annotated with PyIR, a Python wrapper for IgBLAST v1.9, using IMGT germline references to assign V/J genes and CDR3. Reads were filtered out if the reads had weak V/J assignments (E-value above 1e-6), no CDR3, stop codons, out-of-frame junctions, or ambiguous translated residues. A V3J clonotype was defined by an identical inferred V gene, J gene, and CDR3 amino acid sequence. To compute the percentage overlap between repertoires, the number of shared unique clonotypes was divided by the size of the smaller repertoire. RTK rarefaction, the Chao1 estimator, and Recon v2.1 estimates of unobserved clonotypes were used to assess repertoire richness. For all TCRbeta clonotypes obtained by the gDNA method from several donors, generation probabilities were computed with OLGA. TCRdb took this table from immuneACCESS and kept in-frame rearrangements with V and J called. Such tables lack part of the clones; where checked against another copy, unresolved V genes explain under half of the gap, and the rest is unexplained. The DNA gave D and trimming, while V, J and clone size come from that table. This sample holds roughly 1,000,000 clones; around 82% were observed only once. The ten biggest clones cover approximately 0.5% of the sample.

This clone was counted a few times. The antigen it recognizes is unknown. The input lacks base qualities; no much larger clone sits a single base away. The donors were healthy, HIV-negative adults with no recently reported acute infections or vaccinations. Only Caucasian adults living in Nashville, Tennessee, USA were represented among the donors. Magnetic negative selection was used to enrich CD4+ T cells, after which naive cells were positively selected on CD45RA and the negative fraction became the memory subset. Blood was collected by leukapheresis, and PBMCs were isolated by Ficoll-Histopaque density gradient centrifugation and then cryopreserved in liquid nitrogen vapor phase. Purity and quantity of every magnetically sorted T cell population were checked by analytical flow cytometry. Genomic DNA was isolated from each sorted fraction and quantified by UV absorbance on a Nanodrop 2000c. Via the germline V gene, CDR1 is SGHTA and CDR2 FQGTGA. From cysteine to phenylalanine, the CDR3 is 12 amino acids long. Only the CDR3 part of the read is kept: 36 bases, read in frame from the first base. V and J are truncated by 1 base and 5 bases respectively, leaving an intervening sequence of 5 bases.

The TCR sequence derives from a man younger than 30 in good health. Some clones in this sample may be carry-over from other donors' samples. Sequenced sample: memory CD4+ T cells from PBMCs. The cell subset or site label here, explained by the study, means: CD45RA-negative fraction. The rearrangement combines TRBV7-3 with TRBJ2-5; a weak D assignment points to TRBD1 (5 bases agree). The CDR3 reads as follows: CASSLKGETQYF. The DNA sequence is as follows: TGTGCCAGCAGCTTAAAGGGGGAGACCCAGTACTTC. Extended through the reference TRBV7-3 and TRBJ2-5 proteins, this CDR3 yields the full variable domain: GAGVSQTPSNKVTEKGKYVELRCDPISGHTALYWYRQSLGQGPEFLIYFQGTGAADDSGLPNDRFFAVRPEGSVSTLKIQRTERGDSAVYLCASSLKGETQYFGPGTRLLVL.